The TCR beta chain described here comes from a study of regulatory T cells in long-lasting Graves disease. Through Arm-PCR of CDR3 regions and iRepertoire HTBI primers, TCR beta libraries were built. TCRdb itself ran the multiplex PCR reads through MiXCR, one entry per CDR3 protein. The data show 400,000 to 500,000 distinct CDR3 sequences, about a sixth seen once. The CDR3 has 16 amino acids. Per the germline V gene, CDR1 is PRHDT and CDR2 is FYEKMQ (reference sequence). Trimming at V came to 2 bases and at J to 2 bases, leaving 8 bases not matched to a gene. The time point here: newly diagnosed GD, antithyroid drugs for less than 3 months. From PBMCs, RNA was extracted and then used to make the TCR library. This sample was also put to use in a study of T cells in Graves' hyperthyroidism and ophthalmopathy. From that second work: Aged 18 to 65, the patients had hyperthyroidism that was newly diagnosed and had lasted under 2 months. Every diagnosis used clinical symptoms, serum thyroxine and TRAb, thyroid ultrasound and orbital computed tomography. HTBI primers were the set used in a first-round RT-PCR of the TCR CDR3.

This sample comprised peripheral blood mononuclear cells (PBMCs), obtained at new diagnosis, from a patient treated with antithyroid drugs. This chain uses TRBV13 with TRBJ2-5, with 7 bases aligning to TRBD2. The clonotype originates from a woman aged 18-35 years with Graves disease. CDR3 region: CASSLYRLAPQETQYF. The CDR3, as DNA: TGTGCCAGCAGCTTATACCGACTAGCCCCACAAGAGACCCAGTACTTC.